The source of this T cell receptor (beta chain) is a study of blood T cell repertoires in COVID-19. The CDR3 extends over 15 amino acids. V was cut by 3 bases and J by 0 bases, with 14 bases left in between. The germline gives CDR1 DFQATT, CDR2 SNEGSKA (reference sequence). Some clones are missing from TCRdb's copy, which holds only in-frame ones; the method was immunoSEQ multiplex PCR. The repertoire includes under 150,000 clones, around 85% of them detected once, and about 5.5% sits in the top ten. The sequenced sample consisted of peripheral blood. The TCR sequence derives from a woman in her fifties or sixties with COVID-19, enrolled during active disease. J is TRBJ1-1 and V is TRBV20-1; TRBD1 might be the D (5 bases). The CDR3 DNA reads TGCAGTGCTAGTTGGTTCAGGGAACTGAACACTGAAGCTTTCTTT. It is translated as CSASWFRELNTEAFF.